One sample yielded the 27 T cell receptor beta chains listed below, sequenced in a study of blood T cell repertoires in COVID-19 (dated by TCRdb to the early 2020s). The library came from the immunoSEQ multiplex PCR assay. TCRdb took this table from immuneACCESS and kept in-frame rearrangements with V and J called. Such tables lack part of the clones; where checked against another copy, unresolved V genes explain under half of the gap, and the rest is unexplained. The sample table holds some 350,000 clones, of which 87% were seen once. The top ten constitute 2.5% to 3% of the sample. The material sequenced was PBMCs or T cells enriched from blood (not recorded which). These receptor sequences come from a woman aged 30 to 39 who had recovered from COVID-19.

The chain employs TRBV11-3 and TRBJ2-1, with D perhaps matching TRBD2 (5 bases). CDR1 and CDR2 (germline): SGHNT, YENEEA. Trimming took off 2 bases at V and 12 bases at J, with 11 bases between the two ends. The CDR3 has 12 amino acids. CDR3 nucleotides: TGTGCCAGCAGCTTACCCTCCGGGATGCAGTTCTTC. This translates into CASSLPSGMQFF.

This sequence joins TRBV9 and TRBJ1-5; perhaps TRBD1 as D (5 bases). Germline lookup yields CDR1 SGDLS and CDR2 YYNGEE. Trimming shortened V by 3 bases and J by 5 bases, and 15 bases separated the two germline ends. CDR3 length: 15 residues. The CDR3 DNA reads as TGTGCCAGCAGCGCGGATTCAGGGTTGTATCAGCCCCAGCATTTT. It yields the protein CASSADSGLYQPQHF.

This chain links TRBV2 with TRBJ2-7; TRBD1 matches at 9 bases. Germline lookup yields CDR1 SNHLY and CDR2 FYNNEI. This CDR3 is built from 14 residues. With 3 bases clipped from V and 5 bases from J, the junction kept 5 bases outside the gene matches. CDR3 sequence reads: CASSEDRGSHEQYF. CDR3 DNA: TGTGCCAGCAGTGAGGACAGGGGTTCCCACGAGCAGTACTTC.

The J gene is TRBJ2-6, the V gene TRBV13; no firm D call. V was trimmed by 5 bases and J by 4 bases, leaving 9 bases between them. CDR1 is PRHDT, CDR2 FYEKMQ, per germline (reference sequence). The CDR3 runs to 14 residues. CDR3 amino acids: CASSPEAGANVLTF. Here the CDR3 DNA reads TGTGCCAGCAGCCCCGAAGCCGGGGCCAACGTCCTGACTTTC.

This clone was seen a handful of times. This chain uses TRBV28 with TRBJ1-2; 9 bases are shared with TRBD1. The CDR3 sequence is 15 residues long. Germline V lookup: CDR1 MDHEN, CDR2 SYDVKM. Trimming removed 2 bases from V and 4 bases from J; junction bases left unmatched: 5. This CDR3 is CASSLPDRGFYGYTF. The CDR3, as DNA: TGTGCCAGCAGTTTACCGGACAGGGGCTTCTATGGCTACACCTTC.

V gene TRBV5-1 combines with J gene TRBJ2-2, with TRBD1 matching over 10 bases. The CDR3 contains 15 residues. V lost 7 bases, J lost 3 bases, and 6 bases stayed unmatched. Germline values: CDR1 SGHRS, CDR2 YFSETQ. CDR3 bases: TGCGCCAGCCGAACCGGGACAGGGGACACCGGGGAGCTGTTTTTT. It is translated as CASRTGTGDTGELFF.

The chain joins TRBV6-5 to TRBJ2-5; D ambiguous. CDR3 length: 11 residues. V lost 2 bases and J lost 6, with 4 bases in between. Per the germline V gene, CDR1 is MNHEY and CDR2 is SVGAGI. The CDR3 nucleotides are TGTGCCAGCAGTTACGGGCAGACCCAGTACTTC. It yields the protein CASSYGQTQYF.

This rearrangement joins TRBV11-3 to TRBJ2-3, with TRBD1 as a possible D gene (6 bases). This CDR3 is 14 amino acids long. V lost 2 bases and J lost 2, with 8 bases in between. Germline V CDR1 and CDR2: SGHNT, YENEEA. The CDR3 bases are TGTGCCAGCAGCTTATACAGGGACACAGATACGCAGTATTTT. This encodes CASSLYRDTDTQYF.

The chain combines TRBV4-1 with TRBJ2-7, with 7 bases matching TRBD1. This CDR3 spans 15 amino acids. Trimming took 5 bases from V and 5 from J; bases not matched to a gene: 12. Germline loops: CDR1 MGHRA, CDR2 YSYEKL. CDR3: CASSGNNRGNHEQYF. The CDR3 region has the DNA TGCGCCAGCAGCGGGAACAACAGGGGTAACCACGAGCAGTACTTC.

This clone was seen more than once but under ten times. The rearrangement joins TRBV5-1 to TRBJ2-1; 9 nucleotides agree with TRBD2. The CDR3 has 15 residues. Germline-derived CDR1 and CDR2 are SGHRS and YFSETQ. Trimming cost V 3 bases and J 9 bases; bases outside gene matches: 10. The CDR3 bases are TGCGCCAGCAGCTCGAGGGCTAGCGGGGCCTTTGAGCAGTTCTTC. This sequence encodes CASSSRASGAFEQFF.

This chain joins TRBV7-6 and TRBJ1-1; D might be TRBD1 (6 bases). V lost 5 bases and J 3 bases, leaving 13 bases between the germline ends. CDR1 is SGHVS, CDR2 FNYEAQ, per germline. This CDR3 spans 14 amino acids. CDR3 coding DNA: TGTGCCAGCAGCGTACAGGGATGGGACACTGAAGCTTTCTTT. Translating gives CASSVQGWDTEAFF.

The gene calls are TRBV12-3 or TRBV12-4 and TRBJ1-1; D is unresolved. V was clipped by 3 bases and J by 7 bases, with 12 bases between them. This CDR3 region has 13 residues. This CDR3 is CASSFPGRDEAFF. CDR3 DNA sequence: TGTGCCAGCAGTTTTCCGGGCCGGGATGAAGCTTTCTTT.

This clone came up a few times. The genes are TRBV2 and TRBJ1-5, with TRBD1 as a possible D gene (5 bases). The length of the CDR3 is 14 residues. The V and J ends lost 6 bases and 4 bases respectively, with 13 bases between them. Germline V CDR1 and CDR2: SNHLY, FYNNEI. The CDR3 spells CASSYLGGNQPQHF. The CDR3 nucleotides are TGTGCCAGCAGCTACCTGGGGGGTAATCAGCCCCAGCATTTT.

The V and J genes are TRBV5-6 and TRBJ2-2, with D perhaps TRBD1 (5 bases). Germline values: CDR1 SGHDT, CDR2 YYEEEE. There are 16 residues in the CDR3. V dropped 3 bases and J dropped 0 bases, with 12 bases sitting between them. The CDR3 region has the DNA TGTGCCAGCAGCTCGCCAGGGTCTGCGAACACCGGGGAGCTGTTTTTT. Translation gives CASSSPGSANTGELFF.

CDR3 residues: CASSLGWGDEETQYF. The CDR3, as DNA: TGTGCCAGCAGCTTAGGCTGGGGCGATGAAGAGACCCAGTACTTC. This chain connects TRBV11-2 to TRBJ2-5; D is possibly TRBD1 (5 bases). The germline gives CDR1 SGHAT, CDR2 FQNNGV. Trimming took off 1 base at V and 3 bases at J, with 12 bases between the two ends. The CDR3 extends over 15 amino acids.

V is TRBV10-3 and J is TRBJ1-2, with unresolved D. V gave up 2 bases and J gave up 3 bases, with 7 bases separating them. CDR3 size: 13 residues. Germline V lookup: CDR1 ENHRY, CDR2 SYGVKD. CDR3 nucleotide sequence: TGTGCCATCAGTGAGGGGGAGGACTATGGCTACACCTTC. As protein: CAISEGEDYGYTF.

This rearrangement joins TRBV10-3 to TRBJ1-6; TRBD1 agrees at 9 bases. Trimming cost V 6 bases and J 3 bases; bases outside gene matches: 3. Germline CDR1 reads ENHRY; CDR2 reads SYGVKD. The CDR3 loop spans 15 amino acids. In DNA, the CDR3 is TGTGCCATCAGGACAGGGGGTGACTATAATTCACCCCTCCACTTT. This translates into CAIRTGGDYNSPLHF.

The CDR3 loop is CASSFVQATYEQYF. The DNA for the CDR3 is TGTGCCAGCAGTTTTGTACAGGCCACCTACGAGCAGTACTTC. The chain has TRBV28 and TRBJ2-7, with D possibly TRBD1 on 5 matching bases. Looked up from germline, CDR1 is MDHEN and CDR2 is SYDVKM. The CDR3 is made up of 14 amino acids. Between the trimmed V and J ends, which lost 3 bases and 2 bases, there was a span of 11 bases.

This chain links TRBV29-1 with TRBJ2-7, with D unresolved. V was trimmed by 4 bases and J by 2 bases, leaving 9 bases between them. The CDR3 totals 12 residues. The germline V gene encodes CDR1 SQVTM and CDR2 ANQGSEA. The CDR3 sequence: CSVAPATYEQYF. The CDR3 DNA sequence: TGCAGCGTTGCCCCTGCGACCTACGAGCAGTACTTC.

The chain employs TRBV4-2 and TRBJ2-2; the match to TRBD2 covers 7 bases. Germline lookup yields CDR1 LGHNA and CDR2 YNFKEQ. The trim removed 0 bases at V and 0 bases at J, leaving 7 bases unmatched. The CDR3 loop spans 18 amino acids. CDR3 sequence: CASSQEVAGQANTGELFF. DNA for the CDR3: TGTGCCAGCAGCCAAGAGGTAGCGGGTCAAGCGAACACCGGGGAGCTGTTTTTT.

The chain links TRBV4-2 to TRBJ2-1, with D perhaps matching TRBD1 (6 bases). CDR3 length equals 17 residues. V was clipped by 2 bases and J by 3 bases, with 17 bases between them. CDR1 and CDR2 (germline): LGHNA, YNFKEQ. CDR3 DNA: TGTGCCAGCAGCCAAAAAGGAACAGGGAGTTTCTACAATGAGCAGTTCTTC. Encoded protein: CASSQKGTGSFYNEQFF.

The chain carries TRBV9 and TRBJ2-7, with 8 nucleotides matching TRBD2. The CDR3 runs 15 residues. Germline V gene data show CDR1 as SGDLS and CDR2 as YYNGEE. V shed 1 base, J shed 5 bases, and the junction held 8 bases outside the gene matches. The CDR3 here is CASSVQTGTRDEQYF. The CDR3 DNA reads as TGTGCCAGCAGCGTACAGACCGGGACTAGGGACGAGCAGTACTTC.

This rearrangement joins TRBV19 to TRBJ1-1; a possible D gene is TRBD1 (5 bases). CDR1 and CDR2 (germline): LNHDA, SQIVND (reference sequence). The CDR3 extends over 12 amino acids. Trimming stripped 10 bases from V and 5 bases from J, with 14 bases between. The CDR3 sequence: CATKIGGTEAFF. The CDR3 nucleotides read TGTGCCACTAAGATTGGGGGGACTGAAGCTTTCTTT.

J is TRBJ1-4 and V is TRBV2; TRBD1 aligns across 9 bases. This CDR3 is 14 amino acids long. V was clipped by 6 bases and J by 7 bases; unmatched bases: 6. Germline CDR1 and CDR2: SNHLY and FYNNEI. The DNA of the CDR3 is TGTGCCAGCAGCGCGGGGACAGGGTTTGAAAAACTGTTTTTT. Protein product: CASSAGTGFEKLFF.

The rearrangement joins TRBV28 to TRBJ1-4; 10 bases agree with TRBD1. V shed 7 bases and J 9 bases; nucleotides not matched to a gene: 20. The CDR3 contains 18 residues. The germline V gene has CDR1 MDHEN and CDR2 SYDVKM. The CDR3 reads CASTGRWDRGLRGKKLFF. CDR3 bases: TGTGCCAGCACCGGAAGGTGGGACAGGGGTCTAAGGGGAAAAAAACTGTTTTTT.

The chain combines TRBV4-2 with TRBJ1-4, with unresolved D. The CDR3 spans 16 residues. V lost 1 base, J lost 0 bases, and 9 bases lay in between. CDR1 is LGHNA and CDR2 is YNFKEQ in the germline V gene. As DNA, the CDR3 is TGTGCCAGCAGCCAAGCTTACACCACAACTAATGAAAAACTGTTTTTT. Its protein product is CASSQAYTTTNEKLFF.

As DNA, the CDR3 is TGTGCCAGCAGCTCGGGCGGGGGGTCTAATGAAAAACTGTTTTTT. Protein product: CASSSGGGSNEKLFF. V usage is TRBV5-8 and J usage is TRBJ1-4; D possibly corresponds to TRBD1 (5 bases). V lost 3 bases, J lost 3 bases, and 12 bases lay in between. The CDR3 contains 15 residues. CDR1 SGHTS and CDR2 YDEGEE come from the germline V gene.